A single sample gave rise to the 18 T cell receptor beta chains below, sequenced in a study of blood T cell repertoires in COVID-19. Method: immunoSEQ multiplex PCR; TCRdb's copy keeps in-frame clones and lacks some. This sample yields approximately 140,000 clones, of which roughly 90% are seen a single time; over 2% belongs to the top ten. The material sequenced was peripheral blood. The source is a human donor with COVID-19, enrolled during active disease. The donor label of this sample is uncertain.

The chain has TRBV18 and TRBJ2-2; D uncertain. Germline V lookup: CDR1 KGHSH, CDR2 LQKENI. This CDR3 has 11 amino acids. V lost 8 bases, J lost 7 bases, and 8 bases lay in between. The CDR3 nucleotides are TGTGCCAGCGCAGGCAGCGGGGAGCTGTTTTTT. Its translation is CASAGSGELFF.

This chain links TRBV11-1 with TRBJ2-7; D gene ambiguous. Trimming shortened V by 3 bases and J by 3 bases, and 15 bases separated the two germline ends. There are 15 residues in the CDR3. Per germline, CDR1 SGHAT and CDR2 FQDESV (reference sequence). Written as DNA, the CDR3 is TGTGCCAGCAGCTTCGACACACGGAATGGCTACGAGCAGTACTTC. Translating gives CASSFDTRNGYEQYF.

V gene TRBV20-1 combines with J gene TRBJ1-3, with D uncertain. Trimming took off 3 bases at V and 3 bases at J, with 9 bases between the two ends. The CDR3 totals 13 residues. CDR1 and CDR2 (germline): DFQATT, SNEGSKA (reference sequence). The CDR3 spells CSASQPGGNTIYF. In DNA, the CDR3 is TGCAGTGCTAGTCAACCGGGTGGAAACACCATATATTTT.

The chain joins TRBV29-1 to TRBJ1-4; possible D gene TRBD1, 6 bases. This CDR3 contains 15 residues. Germline V gene lookup returns CDR1 SQVTM and CDR2 ANQGSEA. V was shortened by 5 bases and J by 2 bases, with 15 bases between the two germline ends. The CDR3 is CSVQTTGMTNEKLFF. Here the CDR3 DNA reads TGCAGCGTTCAAACCACAGGGATGACTAATGAAAAACTGTTTTTT.

DNA of the CDR3: TGTGCCAGCAGCCCCAGTGGAGTCGGCGGGGGGGCCGGGGAGCTGTTTTTT. It is translated as CASSPSGVGGGAGELFF. V usage is TRBV9 and J usage is TRBJ2-2; 9 positions agree with TRBD2. The J segment lost 6 bases and the V segment lost 4 bases, leaving 13 bases of the junction unmatched. This CDR3 region has 17 residues. From germline, CDR1 is SGDLS and CDR2 YYNGEE.

V gene TRBV9 combines with J gene TRBJ2-7; TRBD1 aligns across 9 bases. Per the germline V gene, CDR1 is SGDLS and CDR2 is YYNGEE. Trimming removed 4 bases from V and 5 bases from J; junction bases left unmatched: 22. This CDR3 spans 19 amino acids. In nucleotides, the CDR3 is TGTGCCAGCAGCCGTCAAACCGTGTCTACAGGGGGCTTTTTCGACGAGCAGTACTTC. Translated: CASSRQTVSTGGFFDEQYF.

V gene TRBV19 combines with J gene TRBJ1-5; a weak D match, TRBD1 (6 bases). This CDR3 is 15 amino acids long. Trimming stripped 1 base from V and 7 bases from J, with 14 bases between. Germline CDR1 LNHDA, CDR2 SQIVND (reference sequence). In DNA, the CDR3 is TGTGCCAGTAGTATAGCGGGGGGCGCGGGACAGCCCCAGCATTTT. This sequence encodes CASSIAGGAGQPQHF.

The chain combines TRBV11-3 with TRBJ1-2; TRBD1 aligns across 7 bases. CDR1 and CDR2 from the germline V gene are SGHNT and YENEEA. V gave up 5 bases and J gave up 3 bases; unmatched junction bases: 6. The CDR3 runs 14 residues. CDR3 DNA: TGTGCCAGCAGCCGAACAGGGGCCCACTATGGCTACACCTTC. Protein product: CASSRTGAHYGYTF.

This sequence joins TRBV6-2 or TRBV6-3 and TRBJ2-3; the D gene is possibly TRBD1 (5 bases). Looked up from germline, CDR1 is MNHEY and CDR2 is SVGEGT. V was cut by 2 bases and J by 0 bases, with 6 bases left in between. The CDR3 runs 14 residues. The CDR3 nucleotides read TGTGCCAGCAGTTACGGGGCTAGCACAGATACGCAGTATTTT. It translates to CASSYGASTDTQYF.

The chain has TRBV2 and TRBJ2-1; possible D gene TRBD1, 5 bases. Per germline, CDR1 SNHLY and CDR2 FYNNEI. V lost 8 bases and J lost 4, with 9 bases in between. The CDR3 is 12 amino acids. The CDR3 reads CASGAEYNEQFF. As DNA, the CDR3 is TGTGCCAGCGGGGCGGAATACAATGAGCAGTTCTTC.

The rearrangement links TRBV11-2 to TRBJ2-7, with a possible D match to TRBD2 (5 bases). The CDR3 runs to 12 residues. The V gene lost 6 bases and the J gene lost 0 bases, with 6 bases spanning the gap. Germline V gene sequence: CDR1 SGHAT, CDR2 FQNNGV. CDR3 sequence (DNA): TGTGCCAGCAGGGGAGCCTCCTACGAGCAGTACTTC. It codes for CASRGASYEQYF.

This sequence joins TRBV3-1 (or the pseudogene TRBV3-2) and TRBJ1-6; 7 bases agree with TRBD1. V trimming: 4 bases; J trimming: 10 bases; junction bases outside the gene matches: 10. CDR3 length: 15 amino acids. The germline V gene encodes CDR1 LGHDT and CDR2 YNNKEL (reference sequence). CDR3 coding DNA: TGTGCCAGCAGCCCAGAGACAGGGTATCGGTCACCCCTCCACTTT. It specifies CASSPETGYRSPLHF.

This rearrangement joins TRBV19 to TRBJ2-5; TRBD1 matches 8 bases. Germline V gives CDR1 LNHDA, CDR2 SQIVND (reference sequence). V was clipped by 5 bases and J by 5 bases; unmatched bases: 4. CDR3 length: 13 residues. The CDR3 sequence is CASSAGGVETQYF. The CDR3 coding sequence is TGTGCCAGTAGTGCAGGGGGCGTGGAGACCCAGTACTTC.

The J gene is TRBJ1-1, the V gene TRBV30; D remains ambiguous. Trimming stripped 0 bases from V and 4 bases from J, with 9 bases between. The CDR3 length is 13 residues. Germline V CDR1 and CDR2: GTSNPN, SVGIG (reference sequence). The CDR3 nucleotides are TGTGCCTGGAGTGTACAGTCCGCCACTGAAGCTTTCTTT. Protein: CAWSVQSATEAFF. Together with reference TRBV30 and TRBJ1-1, the CDR3 gives the full variable domain: SQTIHQWPATLVQPVGSPLSLECTVEGTSNPNLYWYRQAAGRGLQLLFYSVGIGQISSEVPQNLSASRPQDRQFILSSKKLLLSDSGFYLCAWSVQSATEAFFGQGTRLTVV.

The CDR3 nucleotides are TGTGCCACCAGTGATTTGCGAGCGGATGAGCAGTTCTTC. The encoded protein is CATSDLRADEQFF. This chain joins TRBV24-1 and TRBJ2-1; tentatively, D is TRBD2 (5 bases). The V end was cut by 0 bases, the J end by 8 bases, with 7 bases between. Per germline, CDR1 KGHDR and CDR2 SFDVKD. The CDR3 sequence is 13 residues long.

The chain employs TRBV7-8 and TRBJ2-1, with 11 bases identical to TRBD1. With V trimmed by 5 bases and J by 8 bases, 8 bases remained unmatched. CDR3 length: 15 residues. CDR1 SGHVS and CDR2 FQNEAQ come from the germline V gene. Written as DNA, the CDR3 is TGTGCCAGCAGCATACCGGGACAGGGGGAATATGAGCAGTTCTTC. Translated: CASSIPGQGEYEQFF.

This clone is a singleton in its sample. The J gene is TRBJ1-5, the V gene TRBV3-1 (or the pseudogene TRBV3-2); the match to TRBD1 covers 7 bases. Germline values: CDR1 LGHDT, CDR2 YNNKEL (reference sequence). This CDR3 comprises 15 residues. V was pared by 0 bases and J by 6 bases, with 5 bases of the junction left unmatched. Here the CDR3 reads CASSQDSTGAQPQHF. CDR3 sequence (DNA): TGTGCCAGCAGCCAAGATTCAACAGGGGCTCAGCCCCAGCATTTT.

This chain links TRBV2 with TRBJ1-4; D not certain. Germline V gene data show CDR1 as SNHLY and CDR2 as FYNNEI. The length of the CDR3 is 13 residues. Trimming stripped 6 bases from V and 8 bases from J, with 13 bases between. The DNA of the CDR3 is TGTGCCAGCAGCGGGGTGGGCGCGGAAAAACTGTTTTTT. Translated, it gives CASSGVGAEKLFF. The entire variable domain, with the rest obtained from reference TRBV2 and TRBJ1-4, is as follows: EPEVTQTPSHQVTQMGQEVILRCVPISNHLYFYWYRQILGQKVEFLVSFYNNEISEKSEIFDDQFSVERPDGSNFTLKIRSTKLEDSAMYFCASSGVGAEKLFFGSGTQLSVL.